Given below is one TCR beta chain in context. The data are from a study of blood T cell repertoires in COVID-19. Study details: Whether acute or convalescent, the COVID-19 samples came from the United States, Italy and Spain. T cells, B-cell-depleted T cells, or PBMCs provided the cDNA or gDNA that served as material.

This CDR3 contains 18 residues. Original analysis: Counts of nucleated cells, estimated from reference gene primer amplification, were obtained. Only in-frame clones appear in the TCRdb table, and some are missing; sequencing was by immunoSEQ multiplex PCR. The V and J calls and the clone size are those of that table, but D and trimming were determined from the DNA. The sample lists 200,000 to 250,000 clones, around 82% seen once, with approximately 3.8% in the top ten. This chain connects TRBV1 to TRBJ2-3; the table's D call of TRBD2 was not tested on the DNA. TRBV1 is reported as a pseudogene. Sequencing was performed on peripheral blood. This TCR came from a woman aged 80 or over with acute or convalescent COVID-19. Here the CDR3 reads CTSSPPPLSGGAGDTQYF. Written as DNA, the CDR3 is TGCACCAGCAGCCCTCCCCCCCTTAGCGGGGGGGCGGGGGATACGCAGTATTTT.